Reported below is one T cell receptor beta chain. Its target is not known. The method was immunoSEQ multiplex PCR; TCRdb's version includes in-frame clones alone and lacks a portion of them. The table records about 1,900,000 clones, approximately 95% of them present only once. The data originate from a study of shared clonotypes between healthy human individuals. For the study at large: With ages of 18 to 49, the donors were two women and a few men.

Notes on the study in general: A reduction in generation probabilities was seen for non-shared clonotypes relative to those shared by all four donors.

Deletions cut 5 bases from V and 1 base from J, with 8 bases between. The CDR3 has 13 amino acids. Looked up from germline, CDR1 is SGHVS and CDR2 is FQNEAQ. Positively selected for CCR7, the CD45RO-negative cells used as naive CD8 cells excluded terminally differentiated effector memory CD45RA+ cells. This rearrangement joins TRBV7-8 to TRBJ1-2; a weak D match, TRBD1 (6 bases). The sample comprised naive CD8+ T cells sorted from blood. The clonotype originates from a man in his late teens or twenties in good health. The CDR3 nucleotides are TGTGCCAGCAGCCCAGGGGTTAACTATGGCTACACCTTC. It translates to CASSPGVNYGYTF.